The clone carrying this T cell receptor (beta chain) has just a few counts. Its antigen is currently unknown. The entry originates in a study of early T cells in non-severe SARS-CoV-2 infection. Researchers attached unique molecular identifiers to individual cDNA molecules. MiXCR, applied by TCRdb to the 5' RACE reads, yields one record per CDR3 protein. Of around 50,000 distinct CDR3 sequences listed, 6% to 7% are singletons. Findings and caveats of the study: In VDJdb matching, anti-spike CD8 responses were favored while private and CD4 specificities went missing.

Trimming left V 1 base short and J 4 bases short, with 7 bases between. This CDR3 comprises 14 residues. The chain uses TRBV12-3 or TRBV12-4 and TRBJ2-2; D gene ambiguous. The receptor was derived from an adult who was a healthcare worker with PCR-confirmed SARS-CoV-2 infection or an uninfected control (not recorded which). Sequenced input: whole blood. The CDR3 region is CASSLGKATGELFF. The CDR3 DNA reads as TGTGCCAGCAGTTTAGGGAAGGCCACCGGGGAGCTGTTTTTT.